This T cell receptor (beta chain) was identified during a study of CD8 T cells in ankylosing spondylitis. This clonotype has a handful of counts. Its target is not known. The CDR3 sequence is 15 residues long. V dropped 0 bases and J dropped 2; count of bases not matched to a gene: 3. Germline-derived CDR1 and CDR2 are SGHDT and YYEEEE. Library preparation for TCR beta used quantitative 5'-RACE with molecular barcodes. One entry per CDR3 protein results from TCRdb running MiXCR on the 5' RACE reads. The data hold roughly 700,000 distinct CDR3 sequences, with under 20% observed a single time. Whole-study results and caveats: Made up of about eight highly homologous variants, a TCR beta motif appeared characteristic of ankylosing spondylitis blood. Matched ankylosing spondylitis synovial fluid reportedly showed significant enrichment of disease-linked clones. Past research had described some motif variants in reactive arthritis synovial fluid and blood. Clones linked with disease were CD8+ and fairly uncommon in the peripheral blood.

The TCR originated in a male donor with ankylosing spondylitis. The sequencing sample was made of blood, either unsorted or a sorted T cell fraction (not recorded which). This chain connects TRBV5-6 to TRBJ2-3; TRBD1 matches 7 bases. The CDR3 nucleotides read TGTGCCAGCAGCTTGGTGGGACAGAACACAGATACGCAGTATTTT. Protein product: CASSLVGQNTDTQYF.